The 30 T cell receptor beta chains listed next were all sequenced from one sample in a study of blood T cells in healthy people across ages. It was with a sample-barcoded 5' primer and a J-beta primer mix that a second PCR of roughly 6 to 11 cycles was run. TCRdb ran MiXCR on the 5' RACE reads and lists one entry per CDR3 protein. The sample lists approximately 810,000 distinct CDR3 sequences, under 40% occurring once. The material sequenced was blood. The receptors shown here come from a man aged 18 to 29 in good health.

The genes are TRBV29-1 and TRBJ2-1; unclear D gene. Trimming pared 2 bases from V and 10 bases from J, leaving 9 bases between. This CDR3 contains 11 residues. The germline V gene encodes CDR1 SQVTM and CDR2 ANQGSEA. CDR3 sequence reads: CSVENPREQFF. The DNA for the CDR3 is TGCAGCGTTGAAAACCCCCGCGAGCAGTTCTTC.

This clonotype showed up just a few times. The chain uses TRBV7-8 and TRBJ2-1; D may correspond to TRBD1 or TRBD2 (5 bases each). Germline CDR1 SGHVS, CDR2 FQNEAQ. Trimming took off 0 bases at V and 1 base at J, with 16 bases between the two ends. The CDR3 loop spans 18 amino acids. For the CDR3, the DNA is TGTGCCAGCAGCTTAGCGGTAGGGACGGGGAGTTCCTACAATGAGCAGTTCTTC. Translated, it gives CASSLAVGTGSSYNEQFF.

The gene calls are TRBV10-3 and TRBJ2-2; the D gene is possibly TRBD2 (6 bases). Germline values: CDR1 ENHRY, CDR2 SYGVKD. V was cut by 1 base and J by 4 bases, with 16 bases left in between. The CDR3 sequence is 17 residues long. CDR3 region: CAISEWVGQGGTGELFF. The CDR3 region has the DNA TGTGCCATCAGTGAGTGGGTCGGCCAGGGAGGCACCGGGGAGCTGTTTTTT.

This clonotype appeared a few times. This sequence joins TRBV2 and TRBJ2-7; D may be TRBD1 (6 bases). With 9 bases removed from V and 4 bases from J, the gap between germline ends came to 16 bases. The germline V gene has CDR1 SNHLY and CDR2 FYNNEI. CDR3 length: 13 amino acids. The CDR3 coding sequence is TGTGCCAGTAAGTGGACAGAAACGTACGAGCAGTACTTC. This encodes CASKWTETYEQYF. Full variable domain (remainder filled in from reference TRBV2 and TRBJ2-7): EPEVTQTPSHQVTQMGQEVILRCVPISNHLYFYWYRQILGQKVEFLVSFYNNEISEKSEIFDDQFSVERPDGSNFTLKIRSTKLEDSAMYFCASKWTETYEQYFGPGTRLTVT.

The chain uses TRBV12-3 or TRBV12-4 and TRBJ2-1; D may be TRBD1 or TRBD2 (5 bases each). The CDR3 covers 13 residues. V lost 2 bases and J lost 10, with 12 bases in between. Written as DNA, the CDR3 is TGTGCCAGCAGTTTATCTCTCGAGGGGGAGCAGTTCTTC. It is translated as CASSLSLEGEQFF.

The chain is built from TRBV6-1 and TRBJ2-7; a possible D gene is TRBD2 (5 bases). The germline CDR1 and CDR2 sequences are MNHNS and SASEGT. The CDR3 runs 15 residues. Between the trimmed V and J ends, which lost 5 bases and 0 bases, there was a span of 14 bases. The CDR3 reads CASSLGRLSSYEQYF. The CDR3 DNA reads as TGTGCCAGCAGTCTAGGGAGACTCAGCTCCTACGAGCAGTACTTC.

This chain joins TRBV6-5 and TRBJ2-5, with a possible D match to TRBD1 (5 bases). Germline V gives CDR1 MNHEY, CDR2 SVGAGI. Trimming removed 3 bases at V and 2 bases at J, with 7 bases between. The length of the CDR3 is 13 residues. The CDR3 spells CASSYQGQETQYF. The CDR3 DNA is TGTGCCAGCAGTTATCAGGGTCAAGAGACCCAGTACTTC.

The V call is TRBV3-1, the J call TRBJ2-2; D unclear. Deletions cut 4 bases from V and 0 bases from J, with 12 bases between. This CDR3 has 16 residues. From germline, CDR1 is LGHDT and CDR2 YNNKEL (reference sequence). The CDR3 DNA reads TGTGCCAGCAGCCTTACGACGCGACCGAACACCGGGGAGCTGTTTTTT. Protein product: CASSLTTRPNTGELFF.

This clonotype was seen ten or more times. Here the CDR3 reads CASSPTGYEQYF. The CDR3, as DNA: TGTGCCAGCAGTCCCACAGGGTACGAGCAGTACTTC. The chain employs TRBV12-3 or TRBV12-4 and TRBJ2-7; D perhaps matches TRBD1 (6 bases). The V end lost 5 bases, the J end lost 4 bases, and 9 bases lay between the germline ends. This CDR3 contains 12 residues.

This chain joins TRBV19 and TRBJ2-7, with D uncertain. CDR3 size: 14 residues. Trimming removed 4 bases at V and 0 bases at J, with 10 bases between. The germline gives CDR1 LNHDA, CDR2 SQIVND (reference sequence). This CDR3 is CASSKTLSSYEQYF. DNA of the CDR3: TGTGCCAGTAGTAAGACACTTTCCTCCTACGAGCAGTACTTC.

This clonotype was found a few times. The rearrangement joins TRBV7-2 to TRBJ1-5; possible D gene TRBD1, 6 bases. Germline values: CDR1 SGHTA, CDR2 FQGNSA. The ends were cut back, 7 bases at V and 4 bases at J, with 11 bases in the middle. The CDR3 is made up of 13 amino acids. The CDR3: CASNMDRNQPQHF. In DNA, the CDR3 is TGTGCCAGCAACATGGACAGAAATCAGCCCCAGCATTTT.

This clonotype showed up just a few times. DNA of the CDR3: TGCGCCAGCAGCCAGGGCGGGACAGGGGGTGCGAATGAGCAGTTCTTC. It yields the protein CASSQGGTGGANEQFF. The chain uses TRBV5-1 and TRBJ2-1; 11 bases map to TRBD1. Germline V gives CDR1 SGHRS, CDR2 YFSETQ. The CDR3 extends over 16 amino acids. With 4 bases clipped from V and 7 bases from J, the junction kept 10 bases outside the gene matches.

Remarks on this clonotype: An end of the junction differs from the germline gene, which may be a read error. The chain couples TRBV7-9 to TRBJ1-6, with 11 bases identical to TRBD1. The germline V gene encodes CDR1 SEHNR and CDR2 FQNEAQ (reference sequence). This CDR3 contains 14 residues. CDR3 protein: CVSSRDRGNSPLHF. CDR3 bases: TGTGTCAGCAGCCGGGACAGGGGGAATTCACCCCTCCACTTT.

The V gene is TRBV2, the J gene TRBJ1-2; D possibly corresponds to TRBD1 (5 bases). The CDR3 contains 14 residues. Per germline, CDR1 SNHLY and CDR2 FYNNEI. V lost 7 bases and J lost 7, with 19 bases in between. The CDR3 DNA reads TGTGCCAGCACCCTAATGACTGCAGGGTTTGGCTACACCTTC. Residues: CASTLMTAGFGYTF.

This chain uses TRBV9 with TRBJ2-3; 7 bases agree with TRBD2. V was pared by 2 bases and J by 6 bases, with 9 bases of the junction left unmatched. CDR1 and CDR2 from the germline V gene are SGDLS and YYNGEE. This CDR3 spans 15 amino acids. As DNA, the CDR3 is TGTGCCAGCAGCGTCGACGGGGGGAGGGCGGATACGCAGTATTTT. Its protein product is CASSVDGGRADTQYF.

The chain has TRBV12-3 or TRBV12-4 and TRBJ2-5; TRBD1 matches 9 bases. The CDR3 totals 15 residues. V shed 6 bases, J shed 4 bases, and the junction held 9 bases outside the gene matches. The CDR3 bases are TGTGCCAGCAGGCAGGGACAGGGAGTGGGAGAGACCCAGTACTTC. The encoded protein is CASRQGQGVGETQYF.

This clonotype has at least ten counts. J is TRBJ1-2 and V is TRBV27; TRBD1 might be the D (6 bases). V was cut by 5 bases and J by 6 bases, with 13 bases left in between. This CDR3 comprises 13 residues. Germline CDR1 is MNHEY and CDR2 is SMNVEV (reference sequence). As DNA, the CDR3 is TGTGCCAGCAGTAACCTCCGGGACAATGGCTACACCTTC. Translating gives CASSNLRDNGYTF.

The chain links TRBV6-2 or TRBV6-3 to TRBJ2-7; possibly TRBD1 for D (5 bases). The germline CDR1 and CDR2 sequences are MNHEY and SVGEGT. The CDR3 sequence is 15 residues long. V was shortened by 10 bases and J by 2 bases, with 21 bases between the two germline ends. This CDR3 reads CATRNRDSDTYEQYF. The CDR3, as DNA: TGTGCCACCCGAAACCGCGACAGCGATACCTACGAGCAGTACTTC.

This clonotype was seen a handful of times. The chain uses TRBV16 and TRBJ1-2; possible D gene TRBD1, 5 bases. This CDR3 has 17 residues. Germline V gives CDR1 KGHSY, CDR2 FQNENV. The V end was cut by 3 bases, the J end by 1 base, with 18 bases between. CDR3 nucleotide sequence: TGTGCCAGCAGCCAGGTCGACAGCATTTATCTTAACTATGGCTACACCTTC. Translation: CASSQVDSIYLNYGYTF. Drawing the rest from reference TRBV16 and TRBJ1-2, the complete variable domain is GEEVAQTPKHLVRGEGQKAKLYCAPIKGHSYVFWYQQVLKNEFKFLISFQNENVFDETGMPKERFSAKCLPNSPCSLEIQATKLEDSAVYFCASSQVDSIYLNYGYTFGSGTRLTVV.

This clonotype was recorded many times. V is TRBV20-1 and J is TRBJ2-7; the D gene is possibly TRBD1 (6 bases). The V gene's germline CDR1 is DFQATT and CDR2 SNEGSKA (reference sequence). The CDR3 totals 14 residues. Trimming pared 6 bases from V and 1 base from J, leaving 16 bases between. CDR3 DNA: TGCAGTGCCGAAAAAGGGCAGGGGTCCTACGAGCAGTACTTC. Translating it yields CSAEKGQGSYEQYF.

This rearrangement joins TRBV10-3 to TRBJ1-1; 8 bases agree with TRBD1. The CDR3 is made up of 11 amino acids. Germline trimming cut 6 bases from V and 6 bases from J; bases unmatched to any gene: 0. The germline gives CDR1 ENHRY, CDR2 SYGVKD. CDR3 region: CAIRTGAEAFF. Written as DNA, the CDR3 is TGTGCCATCAGGACAGGGGCTGAAGCTTTCTTT.

In this sample, this clonotype turned up once. Its ends do not fully match the called genes, so a read error is possible. This chain joins TRBV28 and TRBJ2-1; perhaps TRBD2 as D (5 bases). The CDR3 extends over 12 amino acids. CDR1 is MDHEN, CDR2 SYDVKM, per germline. CDR3 in amino acids: CTSKVGGNEQFF. Here the CDR3 DNA reads TGTACCAGCAAGGTAGGAGGCAATGAGCAGTTCTTC. The entire variable domain, with the rest obtained from reference TRBV28 and TRBJ2-1, is as follows: DVKVTQSSRYLVKRTGEKVFLECVQDMDHENMFWYRQDPGLGLRLIYFSYDVKMKEKGDIPEGYSVSREKKERFSLILESASTNQTSMYLCTSKVGGNEQFFGPGTRLTVL.

The chain employs TRBV3-1 and TRBJ1-4, with D uncertain. This CDR3 contains 14 residues. V lost 1 base, J lost 5 bases, and 8 bases lay in between. Germline V lookup: CDR1 LGHDT, CDR2 YNNKEL (reference sequence). CDR3 DNA sequence: TGTGCCAGCAGCCAAGGAGGATTGAATGAAAAACTGTTTTTT. Translation gives CASSQGGLNEKLFF.

Points on this clonotype: Sequence at one end of the junction differs from germline and may be a read error. DNA of the CDR3: TGTGCCGGCAGCCCCGGAACCCGGGGTGGCTACACCTTC. The encoded protein is CAGSPGTRGGYTF. The chain links TRBV12-3 or TRBV12-4 to TRBJ1-2; D not certain. This CDR3 region has 13 residues.

This clonotype was found many times. V is TRBV4-2 and J is TRBJ2-1; the D gene is possibly TRBD1 (5 bases). The CDR3 runs to 12 residues. Germline V gene lookup returns CDR1 LGHNA and CDR2 YNFKEQ. The germline V and J ends were trimmed by 3 bases and 7 bases, with 7 bases remaining between them. The CDR3 nucleotides are TGTGCCAGCAGCCACACAGGAAATGAGCAGTTCTTC. Protein product: CASSHTGNEQFF.

On this clonotype itself: Its ends do not fully match the called genes, so a read error is possible. The chain uses TRBV6-5 and TRBJ2-7; D unclear. Per germline, CDR1 MNHEY and CDR2 SVGAGI. CDR3 length equals 14 residues. This CDR3 is CAGSVTLSSYEQYF. The DNA for the CDR3 is TGTGCCGGCAGTGTGACGCTTAGCTCCTACGAGCAGTACTTC.

The chain employs TRBV4-1 and TRBJ1-5; D remains ambiguous. V gave up 3 bases and J gave up 7 bases, with 16 bases separating them. CDR3 size: 15 residues. The germline gives CDR1 MGHRA, CDR2 YSYEKL. CDR3 region: CASSQRGLPGQPQHF. For the CDR3, the DNA is TGCGCCAGCAGCCAGCGAGGCCTCCCGGGACAGCCCCAGCATTTT.

The V and J genes are TRBV4-3 and TRBJ2-3; 7 bases are a match to TRBD1. The J segment lost 7 bases and the V segment lost 0 bases, leaving 13 bases of the junction unmatched. The CDR3 covers 17 residues. Germline-derived CDR1 and CDR2 are LGHNA and YSLEER. CDR3 nucleotide sequence: TGCGCCAGCAGCCAAGATAGGGCAGGGGGTTACCCCCATACGCAGTATTTT. It codes for CASSQDRAGGYPHTQYF.

There are a few counts of this clonotype. The chain has TRBV12-3 or TRBV12-4 and TRBJ1-1, with 7 bases fitting TRBD1. V was pared by 6 bases and J by 4 bases, with 11 bases of the junction left unmatched. The CDR3 is made up of 15 amino acids. CDR3 DNA: TGTGCCAGCAGCAGACCCGGGACAGTGGGCACTGAAGCTTTCTTT. Encoded protein: CASSRPGTVGTEAFF.

The CDR3 nucleotides read TGCAGCGTAGCCGGAGGCAGGGGAGGAACAGATACGCAGTATTTT. It yields the protein CSVAGGRGGTDTQYF. The rearrangement uses TRBV29-1 and TRBJ2-3; TRBD1 or TRBD2 may be the D gene (6 bases each). The CDR3 has 15 residues. The germline gives CDR1 SQVTM, CDR2 ANQGSEA. V lost 6 bases and J 3 bases, leaving 19 bases between the germline ends.